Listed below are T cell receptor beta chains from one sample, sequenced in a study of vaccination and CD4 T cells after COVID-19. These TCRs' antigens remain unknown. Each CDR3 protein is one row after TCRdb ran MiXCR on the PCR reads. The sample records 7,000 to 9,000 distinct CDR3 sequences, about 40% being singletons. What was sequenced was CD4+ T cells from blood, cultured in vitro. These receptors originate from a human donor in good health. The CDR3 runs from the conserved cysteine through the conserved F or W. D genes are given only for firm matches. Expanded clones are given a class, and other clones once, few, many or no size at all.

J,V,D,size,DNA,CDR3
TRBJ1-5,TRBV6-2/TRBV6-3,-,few,TGTGCCAGCAGTCGAGGACAGATTAGCAATCAGCCCCAGCATTTT,CASSRGQISNQPQHF
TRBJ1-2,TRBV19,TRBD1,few,TGTGCCAGTAGTATAGATCACGGACAGGGGGTCTATGGCTACACCTTC,CASSIDHGQGVYGYTF
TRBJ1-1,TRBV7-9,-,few,TGTGCCAGCTGGCGATCGGACACTGAAGCTTTCTTT,CASWRSDTEAFF
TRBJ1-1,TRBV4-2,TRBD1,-,TGTGCCAGCAGCGAAGGACAGGGATCGGGGGAAGCTTTCTTT,CASSEGQGSGEAFF
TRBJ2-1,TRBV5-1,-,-,TGCGCCAGCAGCGCATCTGGGGACCTACCTTACAATGAGCAGTTCTTC,CASSASGDLPYNEQFF
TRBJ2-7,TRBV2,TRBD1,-,TGTGCCAGCCTAAGACAGGGAATAGGCGAGCAGTACTTC,CASLRQGIGEQYF
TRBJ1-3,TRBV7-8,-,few,TGTGCCAGCAGCCCACAGGGAGCTGGAAACACCATATATTTT,CASSPQGAGNTIYF
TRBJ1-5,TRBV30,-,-,TGTGCCTGGAGTGATGGGGGGCAGCGTCAGCCCCAGCATTTT,CAWSDGGQRQPQHF
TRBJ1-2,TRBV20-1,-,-,TGCAGTGCTAGAGAAACAGGGAACTATGGCTACACCTTC,CSARETGNYGYTF
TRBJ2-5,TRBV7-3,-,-,TGTGCCAGCAGCTTGTCCCCTCGTGGGGAGACCCAGTACTTC,CASSLSPRGETQYF
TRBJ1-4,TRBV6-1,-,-,TGTGCCAGCAGCCGGTGGGTTAATGAAAAACTGTTTTTT,CASSRWVNEKLFF
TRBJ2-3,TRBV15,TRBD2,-,TGTGCCACCAGCAGAACCATAGCGGGGGCTAGCACAGATACGCAGTATTTT,CATSRTIAGASTDTQYF
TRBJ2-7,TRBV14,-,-,TGTGCCAGCAGCCGAGGGACGGTGCTCGCCTACGAGCAGTACTTC,CASSRGTVLAYEQYF
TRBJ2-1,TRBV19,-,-,TGTGCCAGTAGTACGTACAGTAATGAGCAGTTCTTC,CASSTYSNEQFF
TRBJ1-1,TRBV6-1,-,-,TGTGCCAGCAATTGGTATCAAGGGTTAGGGAGTCGTAACACTGAAGCTTTCTTT,CASNWYQGLGSRNTEAFF
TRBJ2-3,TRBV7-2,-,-,TGTGCCAGCAGCTTATATGGGGATACGCAGTATTTT,CASSLYGDTQYF
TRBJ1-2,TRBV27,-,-,TGTGCCAGCAGTAACCAGAATAACTATGGCTACACCTTC,CASSNQNNYGYTF
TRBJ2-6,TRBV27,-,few,TGTGCCAGCAGTTCCTCTGGGGCCAACGTCCTGACTTTC,CASSSSGANVLTF
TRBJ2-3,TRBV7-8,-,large,TGTGCCAGCAGCTCGGTGCAAGCAGATACGCAGTATTTT,CASSSVQADTQYF
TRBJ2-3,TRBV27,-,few,TGTGCCAGCAGTGGCATCGTCACAGATACGCAGTATTTT,CASSGIVTDTQYF
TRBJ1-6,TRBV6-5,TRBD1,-,TGTGCCAGCAGTTACCAGGGGACAGATTCACCCCTCCACTTT,CASSYQGTDSPLHF
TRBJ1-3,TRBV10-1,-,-,TGCGCCAGCAGTGGAAACTCTGGAAACACCATATATTTT,CASSGNSGNTIYF
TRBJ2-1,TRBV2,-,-,TGTGCCAGCGATTCCAGGGGGGCTAGGAATGAGCAGTTCTTC,CASDSRGARNEQFF
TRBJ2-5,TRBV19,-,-,TGTGCCAGTAATCCGGTGTTGGAGACCCAGTACTTC,CASNPVLETQYF
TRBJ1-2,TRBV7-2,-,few,TGTGCCAGCAGCCGCCGGGACATTTTGGAGGGCTACACCTTC,CASSRRDILEGYTF